A selection of T cell receptor beta chains follows, all from one sample in a study of spatial heterogeneity in lung cancer. TCRdb recomputed calls from the 5' RACE reads with MiXCR, one row per CDR3 protein. The top ten clones hold 8.9% of a sample with some 15,000 distinct CDR3 sequences, around 6.6% of them seen once. Specimen: lung tumor tissue, collected at surgery. Receptor source: a male donor with early-stage non-small cell lung cancer. CDR3s include the opening cysteine and the closing phenylalanine or tryptophan. Each record gives: V gene, clone size, J gene, CDR3 length, D gene, CDR3 protein, CDR3 DNA. A D gene is named only where the DNA matches it firmly. Rows may omit the clone size; those that give it use once, few, many or a size class.

TRBV6-5	-	TRBJ2-3	17	TRBD2	CARRRLAGGTGTDKQYF	TGTGCAAGAAGACGACTAGCGGGGGGAACAGGAACAGATAAGCAGTATTTT
TRBV15	medium-sized	TRBJ2-2	16	-	CATSSTPGFSYGELFF	TGTGCCACCAGCAGTACACCAGGGTTTTCCTACGGGGAGCTGTTTTTT
TRBV5-1	-	TRBJ1-2	15	-	CASSLGQTPNYGYTF	TGCGCCAGCAGCTTGGGGCAGACACCTAACTATGGCTACACCTTC
TRBV6-5	many	TRBJ2-1	13	-	CASGHTEYNEQFF	TGTGCCAGCGGGCACACCGAATACAATGAGCAGTTCTTC
TRBV12-3/TRBV12-4	few	TRBJ2-1	15	TRBD2	CASSPGTSGSDEQFF	TGTGCCAGCAGTCCCGGGACTAGCGGGAGCGATGAGCAGTTCTTC
TRBV5-1	many	TRBJ1-1	15	-	CASSPTGHLNTEAFF	TGCGCCAGCAGCCCAACGGGACACCTGAACACTGAAGCTTTCTTT
TRBV29-1	-	TRBJ2-3	14	-	CSAKTGASTDTQYF	TGCAGCGCCAAGACAGGAGCTAGCACAGATACGCAGTATTTT
TRBV27	-	TRBJ1-1	13	-	CASSQTGNTEAFF	TGTGCCAGCAGCCAGACAGGGAACACTGAAGCTTTCTTT
TRBV6-2/TRBV6-3	-	TRBJ2-1	14	-	CASSYPRGRNEQFF	TGTGCCAGCAGTTACCCACGGGGACGGAATGAGCAGTTCTTC
TRBV12-3/TRBV12-4	-	TRBJ1-3	12	-	CASSRSGNTIYF	TGTGCCAGCAGCCGGTCTGGAAACACCATATATTTT
TRBV20-1	-	TRBJ2-1	15	TRBD2	CSVDSGGATDNEQFF	TGCAGTGTGGATAGCGGGGGGGCGACGGACAATGAGCAGTTCTTC
TRBV29-1	medium-sized	TRBJ1-2	13	TRBD1	CSAQGLANYGYTF	TGCAGCGCACAGGGGTTGGCTAACTATGGCTACACCTTC
TRBV10-3	-	TRBJ2-2	14	TRBD1	CAISRQGFHGELFF	TGTGCCATCAGTAGACAGGGGTTTCACGGGGAGCTGTTTTTT
TRBV15	-	TRBJ2-2	18	TRBD2	CATSRPGTSGLNTGELFF	TGTGCCACCAGCAGGCCCGGGACTAGCGGCCTGAACACCGGGGAGCTGTTTTTT
TRBV20-1	many	TRBJ1-1	11	-	CSARLNTEAFF	TGCAGTGCCAGGTTGAACACTGAAGCTTTCTTT
TRBV13	many	TRBJ2-6	21	TRBD1	CASSQRYKPGQGVAGANVLTF	TGTGCCAGCAGCCAACGATATAAACCGGGACAGGGGGTCGCTGGGGCCAACGTCCTGACTTTC
TRBV20-1	few	TRBJ2-5	11	-	CSAVLIETQYF	TGCAGTGCCGTTTTGATAGAGACCCAGTACTTC
TRBV4-1	few	TRBJ2-7	14	-	CASSRISSGYEQYF	TGCGCCAGCAGTCGAATCTCTTCGGGCTACGAGCAGTACTTC
TRBV18	-	TRBJ1-1	14	-	CASSRAGEDTEAFF	TGTGCCAGCTCGCGCGCCGGAGAGGACACTGAAGCTTTCTTT
TRBV4-1	many	TRBJ1-2	16	-	CASSQDRQAVGYGYTF	TGCGCCAGCAGCCAAGATCGACAGGCGGTGGGCTATGGCTACACCTTC